A single sample gave rise to the 29 T cell receptor beta chains below, sequenced in a study of blood T cell repertoires in COVID-19. Clones were read by immunoSEQ multiplex PCR, and TCRdb kept only the in-frame ones, dropping some. The repertoire holds around 150,000 clones, with approximately 86% as singletons. Sequenced: peripheral blood. The receptors were sampled from a man in his sixties or seventies with acute or convalescent COVID-19.

The J gene is TRBJ2-1, the V gene TRBV29-1; 14 nucleotides align to TRBD2. V gave up 6 bases and J gave up 6 bases; unmatched junction bases: 4. The CDR3 is 14 residues long. Germline V gene data show CDR1 as SQVTM and CDR2 as ANQGSEA. CDR3 protein: CSVTTSGRVNEQFF. CDR3 nucleotide sequence: TGCAGCGTCACGACTAGCGGGAGGGTCAATGAGCAGTTCTTC.

The table lists this clone with a few counts. The rearrangement joins TRBV6-1 to TRBJ1-5, with D perhaps matching TRBD1 (5 bases). This CDR3 has 13 residues. Germline V gene sequence: CDR1 MNHNS, CDR2 SASEGT. V gave up 2 bases and J gave up 7 bases, with 9 bases separating them. The CDR3 DNA reads TGTGCCAGCAGTGAACAGGGTCGGCAGCCCCAGCATTTT. Its protein is CASSEQGRQPQHF.

The rearrangement uses TRBV6-5 and TRBJ2-5; D remains unclear. The CDR3 has 11 amino acids. The V and J ends lost 6 bases and 7 bases respectively, with 9 bases between them. The germline V gene encodes CDR1 MNHEY and CDR2 SVGAGI. The CDR3 region is CASSISGTQYF. For the CDR3, the DNA is TGTGCCAGCAGCATATCGGGGACCCAGTACTTC.

This clone has just a few counts. The J gene is TRBJ1-2, the V gene TRBV19; D is ambiguous. V was pared by 3 bases and J by 2 bases, with 10 bases between. Germline loops: CDR1 LNHDA, CDR2 SQIVND (reference sequence). CDR3 size: 14 residues. The chain's CDR3 is CASSIPGSNYGYTF. CDR3 bases: TGTGCCAGTAGTATTCCCGGGTCCAACTATGGCTACACCTTC. The variable domain in full, with the rest retrieved from reference TRBV19 and TRBJ1-2, is DGGITQSPKYLFRKEGQNVTLSCEQNLNHDAMYWYRQDPGQGLRLIYYSQIVNDFQKGDIAEGYSVSREKKESFPLTVTSAQKNPTAFYLCASSIPGSNYGYTFGSGTRLTVV.

This rearrangement joins TRBV5-4 to TRBJ2-1, with 8 bases lining up with TRBD2. The germline V gene encodes CDR1 SGHNT and CDR2 YYREEE (reference sequence). The CDR3 covers 15 residues. The V gene end was trimmed by 0 bases and the J gene end by 4 bases; junction bases not matched to a gene: 3. The CDR3 protein is CASSLVGLGYNEQFF. DNA of the CDR3: TGTGCCAGCAGCTTGGTGGGACTAGGTTACAATGAGCAGTTCTTC.

This chain uses TRBV7-3 with TRBJ2-5; D perhaps matches TRBD2 (6 bases). Germline lookup yields CDR1 SGHTA and CDR2 FQGTGA. This CDR3 comprises 15 residues. The ends were cut back, 1 base at V and 4 bases at J, with 13 bases in the middle. In DNA, the CDR3 is TGTGCCAGCAGCTTAAACGGGAGATCCCCAGAGACCCAGTACTTC. Translated: CASSLNGRSPETQYF.

V usage is TRBV7-9 and J usage is TRBJ1-5; D not certain. V lost 2 bases, J lost 3 bases, and 11 bases lay in between. This CDR3 has 15 residues. Germline-derived CDR1 and CDR2 are SEHNR and FQNEAQ (reference sequence). This chain's CDR3 is CASSLSGVHNQPQHF. The CDR3 DNA sequence: TGTGCCAGCAGCTTAAGCGGGGTACACAATCAGCCCCAGCATTTT.

V usage is TRBV28 and J usage is TRBJ1-1, with 8 bases matching TRBD1. The J segment lost 1 base and the V segment lost 6 bases, leaving 4 bases of the junction unmatched. This CDR3 is 14 amino acids long. Per germline, CDR1 MDHEN and CDR2 SYDVKM. CDR3 bases: TGTGCCAGCAGACCGGGACAGGCGAACACTGAAGCTTTCTTT. Translated: CASRPGQANTEAFF.

V is TRBV11-2 and J is TRBJ2-3; 7 bases match TRBD2. This CDR3 is built from 15 residues. Germline V gene lookup returns CDR1 SGHAT and CDR2 FQNNGV. J gave up 0 bases and V 3 bases, and 3 bases lay outside the gene matches. The CDR3 protein is CASSFSGSSTDTQYF. In DNA form, the CDR3 reads TGTGCCAGCAGCTTTAGCGGGTCCAGCACAGATACGCAGTATTTT.

The chain has TRBV2 and TRBJ2-1; 10 bases are a match to TRBD2. The CDR3 is 16 amino acids. The germline V gene encodes CDR1 SNHLY and CDR2 FYNNEI. Trimming removed 2 bases from V and 4 bases from J; junction bases left unmatched: 5. The CDR3 bases are TGTGCCAGCAGTGAAACTAGCGGGATGACTTACAATGAGCAGTTCTTC. Its translation: CASSETSGMTYNEQFF. Full variable domain (remainder filled in from reference TRBV2 and TRBJ2-1): EPEVTQTPSHQVTQMGQEVILRCVPISNHLYFYWYRQILGQKVEFLVSFYNNEISEKSEIFDDQFSVERPDGSNFTLKIRSTKLEDSAMYFCASSETSGMTYNEQFFGPGTRLTVL.

The chain is built from TRBV24-1 and TRBJ2-7; weak D call: TRBD1 (6 bases). Germline values: CDR1 KGHDR, CDR2 SFDVKD. This CDR3 is 14 amino acids long. V was pared by 3 bases and J by 3 bases, with 11 bases between. The CDR3 nucleotides are TGTGCCACCAGTGATCCGGGCAGGGGCTACGAGCAGTACTTC. Amino acids: CATSDPGRGYEQYF.

This clone came up once. The chain combines TRBV4-3 with TRBJ2-7; the match to TRBD2 covers 11 bases. The CDR3 extends over 16 amino acids. Germline CDR1 is LGHNA and CDR2 is YSLEER. V shed 1 base, J shed 6 bases, and the junction held 8 bases outside the gene matches. The CDR3 DNA reads TGCGCCAGCAGCCAAGGTACTAGCGGGAGTTTAGGCGAGCAGTACTTC. Protein sequence: CASSQGTSGSLGEQYF.

DNA of the CDR3: TGCGCCAGCAGCTTAGGACAGGGCAATGAGCAGTTCTTC. Translating it yields CASSLGQGNEQFF. The chain combines TRBV5-1 with TRBJ2-1; TRBD1 matches at 8 bases. Germline V CDR1 and CDR2: SGHRS, YFSETQ. The CDR3 totals 13 residues. Trimming at V came to 2 bases and at J to 6 bases, leaving 1 base not matched to a gene.

The J gene is TRBJ2-2, the V gene TRBV12-3 or TRBV12-4, with D perhaps TRBD1 (5 bases). The CDR3 is 13 residues long. V was clipped by 0 bases and J by 6 bases, with 5 bases between them. CDR3 bases: TGTGCCAGCAGTTTAGCAGGGGCCGGGGAGCTGTTTTTT. Encoded protein: CASSLAGAGELFF.

The chain employs TRBV7-9 and TRBJ2-3; 10 nucleotides agree with TRBD2. This CDR3 spans 14 amino acids. Losses at the gene ends were 5 bases for V and 5 bases for J; bases not matched to a gene: 4. Germline lookup yields CDR1 SEHNR and CDR2 FQNEAQ (reference sequence). In nucleotides, the CDR3 is TGTGCCAGCAGCACCCGGACTAGCGGAGATACGCAGTATTTT. Its protein is CASSTRTSGDTQYF.

The genes are TRBV11-2 and TRBJ2-1, with D perhaps matching TRBD1 (5 bases). V lost 4 bases to trimming and J lost 0 bases, with 7 bases between them. Germline values: CDR1 SGHAT, CDR2 FQNNGV. The CDR3 is 14 amino acids. CDR3 coding DNA: TGTGCCAGCAGCTCTGACAGCTCCTACAATGAGCAGTTCTTC. Translated, it gives CASSSDSSYNEQFF.

V is TRBV6-5 and J is TRBJ2-1; 10 bases match TRBD2. This CDR3 is 14 amino acids long. Germline CDR1 is MNHEY and CDR2 is SVGAGI. The J segment lost 10 bases and the V segment lost 5 bases, leaving 8 bases of the junction unmatched. CDR3 sequence: CASSPPGLAYEQFF. In DNA form, the CDR3 reads TGTGCCAGCAGTCCTCCGGGACTAGCGTACGAGCAGTTCTTC.

The V and J genes are TRBV24-1 and TRBJ2-1; 7 nucleotides match TRBD2. V lost 7 bases and J lost 9; bases outside the gene matches: 5. The CDR3 consists of 12 residues. Germline CDR1 reads KGHDR; CDR2 reads SFDVKD. CDR3 coding DNA: TGTGCCACCAGAGCACCGGGGGGTGAGCAGTTCTTC. It yields the protein CATRAPGGEQFF.

The DNA of the CDR3 is TGTGCCAGCCACAGGGGACTAGCGGAGGGCACAGATACGCAGTATTTT. Residues: CASHRGLAEGTDTQYF. This sequence joins TRBV5-4 and TRBJ2-3, with 11 bases lining up with TRBD2. Unmatched junction bases numbered 8, after V lost 7 bases and J lost 1 base. CDR1 is SGHNT, CDR2 YYREEE, per germline (reference sequence). The CDR3 consists of 16 residues.

This clone was seen only once. The chain links TRBV6-5 to TRBJ2-7; D not certain. Per germline, CDR1 MNHEY and CDR2 SVGAGI. The CDR3 loop spans 15 amino acids. The V end was cut by 6 bases, the J end by 2 bases, with 17 bases between. The CDR3 bases are TGTGCCAGCAGGGGCAGACGAACCCTAACCTACGAGCAGTACTTC. Protein product: CASRGRRTLTYEQYF.

Here the CDR3 DNA reads TGCGCCAGCAGCTTGGATGGCAGATCACAAGAGACCCAGTACTTC. Translated: CASSLDGRSQETQYF. The rearrangement uses TRBV5-1 and TRBJ2-5; D gene unclear. The CDR3 is 15 residues long. Looked up from germline, CDR1 is SGHRS and CDR2 is YFSETQ. V lost 0 bases and J 2 bases, leaving 11 bases between the germline ends.

This chain uses TRBV5-1 with TRBJ2-4; possibly TRBD1 for D (5 bases). Germline assignment: CDR1 SGHRS and CDR2 YFSETQ. The CDR3 has 16 residues. Trimming stripped 0 bases from V and 0 bases from J, with 10 bases between. CDR3 amino acids: CASSLGQLLAKNIQYF. CDR3 nucleotide sequence: TGCGCCAGCAGCTTGGGACAGTTACTAGCCAAAAACATTCAGTACTTC.

V usage is TRBV7-3 and J usage is TRBJ2-1; no firm D call. Germline CDR1 is SGHTA and CDR2 is FQGTGA. Trimming left V 5 bases short and J 4 bases short, with 18 bases between. This CDR3 is 16 amino acids long. The CDR3 DNA is TGTGCCAGCAGCCCCGCTCGCTCAGGTAGTTACAATGAGCAGTTCTTC. Residues: CASSPARSGSYNEQFF.

The gene calls are TRBV6-6 and TRBJ1-5; possible D gene TRBD1, 6 bases. The CDR3 has 15 residues. The germline gives CDR1 MNHNY, CDR2 SVGAGI (reference sequence). V dropped 7 bases and J dropped 2 bases, with 15 bases sitting between them. DNA for the CDR3: TGTGCCAGCAACAACAGGGACCCGCGCAATCAGCCCCAGCATTTT. Translated, it gives CASNNRDPRNQPQHF.

This clone has only a few counts. The V gene is TRBV29-1, the J gene TRBJ2-1; 8 positions agree with TRBD2. Trimming removed 3 bases from V and 2 bases from J; junction bases left unmatched: 3. This CDR3 region has 14 residues. Germline CDR1 SQVTM, CDR2 ANQGSEA. In nucleotides, the CDR3 is TGCAGCGTTGATGTACTAGCGGCCTACAATGAGCAGTTCTTC. Its protein is CSVDVLAAYNEQFF.

The chain combines TRBV9 with TRBJ2-1, with a weak D call TRBD2 (6 bases). Germline values: CDR1 SGDLS, CDR2 YYNGEE. Trimming pared 0 bases from V and 2 bases from J, leaving 12 bases between. This CDR3 region has 16 residues. The CDR3 here is CASSVAGERTYNEQFF. DNA for the CDR3: TGTGCCAGCAGCGTAGCGGGAGAGAGGACCTACAATGAGCAGTTCTTC.

The chain recombines TRBV9 with TRBJ2-5, with 7 nucleotides matching TRBD2. The CDR3 totals 14 residues. The trim removed 3 bases at V and 5 bases at J, leaving 7 bases unmatched. CDR1 SGDLS and CDR2 YYNGEE come from the germline V gene. This CDR3 reads CASSGWGGAETQYF. The DNA for the CDR3 is TGTGCCAGCAGCGGGTGGGGAGGGGCGGAGACCCAGTACTTC.

The chain couples TRBV7-2 to TRBJ1-5; weak D call: TRBD1 (6 bases). Trimming took 5 bases from V and 5 from J, leaving 13 bases between them. This CDR3 is built from 14 residues. CDR1 is SGHTA and CDR2 is FQGNSA in the germline V gene. The CDR3 coding sequence is TGTGCCAGCAGCCCAAGGGGGGGGGATCAGCCCCAGCATTTT. Protein product: CASSPRGGDQPQHF.

V and J are TRBV28 and TRBJ2-7, with TRBD2 identical over 7 bases. The germline V gene has CDR1 MDHEN and CDR2 SYDVKM. The CDR3 loop spans 15 amino acids. V dropped 6 bases and J dropped 2; count of bases not matched to a gene: 10. CDR3 protein: CASSPPGRAPYEQYF. The CDR3 DNA follows: TGTGCCAGCAGCCCCCCGGGGAGGGCCCCCTACGAGCAGTACTTC.